The present T cell receptor beta chain was sequenced within a study of T cell responses to AZD1222 COVID-19 vaccine. For this clone: Different DNA sequences within this sample yield the same CDR3.

V shed 5 bases and J shed 4 bases, with 9 bases lying between them. CDR3 size: 12 residues. This table comes from immunoSEQ multiplex PCR, and its TCRdb copy is limited to in-frame clones, with some not included. The sample holds approximately 180,000 clones, around 90% seen once. The input for sequencing was peripheral blood, taken on day 0 of AZD1222 vaccination. The sequence derives from an adult in good health. V gene TRBV12-3 or TRBV12-4 combines with J gene TRBJ2-7, with D perhaps TRBD1 (6 bases). The CDR3, as DNA: TGTGCCAGCAGTCCCACAGGGTACGAGCAGTACTTC. It translates to CASSPTGYEQYF.